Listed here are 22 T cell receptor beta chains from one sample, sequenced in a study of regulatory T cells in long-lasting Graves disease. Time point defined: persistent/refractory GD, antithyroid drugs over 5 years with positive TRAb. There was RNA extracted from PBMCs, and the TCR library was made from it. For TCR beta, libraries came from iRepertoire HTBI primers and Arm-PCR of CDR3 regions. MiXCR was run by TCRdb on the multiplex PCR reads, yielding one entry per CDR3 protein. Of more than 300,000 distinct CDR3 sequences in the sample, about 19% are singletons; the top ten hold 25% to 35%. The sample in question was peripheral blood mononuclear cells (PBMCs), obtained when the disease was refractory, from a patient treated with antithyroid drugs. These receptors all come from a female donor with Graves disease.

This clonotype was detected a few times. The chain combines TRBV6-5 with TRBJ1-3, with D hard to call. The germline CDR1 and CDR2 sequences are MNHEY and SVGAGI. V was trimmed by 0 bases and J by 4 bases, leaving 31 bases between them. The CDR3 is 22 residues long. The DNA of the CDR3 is TGTGCCAGCAGTTACTCGACGTTCCGAGCCCCCGACACGATGGGTTGGGGAAACACCATATATTTT. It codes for CASSYSTFRAPDTMGWGNTIYF.

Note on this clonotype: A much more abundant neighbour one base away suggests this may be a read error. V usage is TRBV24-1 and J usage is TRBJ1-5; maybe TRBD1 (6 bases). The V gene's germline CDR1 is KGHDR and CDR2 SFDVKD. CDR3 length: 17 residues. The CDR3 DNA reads TGTGCCACCAGTGAGGGGGGGCGCGGTTACTTCAATCAGCCCCGGCATTTT. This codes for CATSEGGRGYFNQPRHF.

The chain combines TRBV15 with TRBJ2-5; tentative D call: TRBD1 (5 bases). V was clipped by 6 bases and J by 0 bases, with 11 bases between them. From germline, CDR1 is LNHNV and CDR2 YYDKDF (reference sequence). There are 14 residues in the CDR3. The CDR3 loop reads CATRGPPHQETQYF. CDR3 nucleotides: TGTGCCACCAGGGGGCCCCCCCACCAAGAGACCCAGTACTTC.

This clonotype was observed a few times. CDR3 coding DNA: TGTGCCAGCAGCCAGGGACTAGCCGGGGAGCTGTTTTTT. Its translation: CASSQGLAGELFF. The gene calls are TRBV3-1 and TRBJ2-2; 8 bases are a match to TRBD2. Per germline, CDR1 LGHDT and CDR2 YNNKEL (reference sequence). The ends lost 3 bases at V and 6 bases at J; junction bases unmatched: 0. CDR3 length: 13 residues.

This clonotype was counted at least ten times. As DNA, the CDR3 is TGCAGCGTCAGTGTTGCCTACGAGCAGTACTTC. Its protein product is CSVSVAYEQYF. This chain connects TRBV29-1 to TRBJ2-7; unclear D gene. The CDR3 has 11 amino acids. Trimming left V 6 bases short and J 2 bases short, with 8 bases between. The V gene's germline CDR1 is SQVTM and CDR2 ANQGSEA.

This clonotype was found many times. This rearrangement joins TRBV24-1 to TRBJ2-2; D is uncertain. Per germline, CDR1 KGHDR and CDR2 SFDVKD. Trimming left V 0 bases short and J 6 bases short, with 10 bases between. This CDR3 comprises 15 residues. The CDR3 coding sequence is TGTGCCACCAGTGATTTGCCCCTAGGGTCCGGGGAGCTGTTTTTT. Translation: CATSDLPLGSGELFF.

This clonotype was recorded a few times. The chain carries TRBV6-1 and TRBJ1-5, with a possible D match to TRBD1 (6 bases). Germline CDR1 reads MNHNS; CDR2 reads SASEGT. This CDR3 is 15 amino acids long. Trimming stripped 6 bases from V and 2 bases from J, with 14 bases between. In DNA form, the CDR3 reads TGTGCCAGCAGAGGTCGACAGGTACGCAATCAGCCCCAGCATTTT. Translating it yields CASRGRQVRNQPQHF.

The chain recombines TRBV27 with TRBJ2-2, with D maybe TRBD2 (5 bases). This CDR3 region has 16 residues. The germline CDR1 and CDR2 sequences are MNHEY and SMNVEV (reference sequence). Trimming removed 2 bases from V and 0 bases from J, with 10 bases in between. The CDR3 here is CASSLRTGSNTGELFF. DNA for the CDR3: TGTGCCAGCAGTTTAAGGACGGGATCGAACACCGGGGAGCTGTTTTTT.

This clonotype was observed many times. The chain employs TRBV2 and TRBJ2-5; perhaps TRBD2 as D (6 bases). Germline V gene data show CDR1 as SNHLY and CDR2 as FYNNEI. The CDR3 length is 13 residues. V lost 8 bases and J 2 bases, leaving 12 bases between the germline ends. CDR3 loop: CASGSGRQETQYF. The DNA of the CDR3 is TGTGCCAGCGGGAGCGGGCGGCAAGAGACCCAGTACTTC.

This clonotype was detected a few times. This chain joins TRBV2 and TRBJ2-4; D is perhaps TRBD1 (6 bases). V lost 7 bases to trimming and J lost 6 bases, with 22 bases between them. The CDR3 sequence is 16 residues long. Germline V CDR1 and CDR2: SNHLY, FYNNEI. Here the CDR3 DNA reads TGTGCCAGCACCCCTAGAGGGGGTGGCGGAATAAACATTCAGTACTTC. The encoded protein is CASTPRGGGGINIQYF.

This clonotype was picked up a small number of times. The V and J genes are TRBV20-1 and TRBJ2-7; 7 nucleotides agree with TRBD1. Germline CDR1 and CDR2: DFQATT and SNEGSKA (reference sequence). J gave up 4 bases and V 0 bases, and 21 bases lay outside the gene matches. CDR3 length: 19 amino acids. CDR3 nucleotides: TGCAGTGCTAGAGACCCCGTCCGGACAGGCGAGTTGCGGGTTTACGAGCAGTACTTC. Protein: CSARDPVRTGELRVYEQYF.

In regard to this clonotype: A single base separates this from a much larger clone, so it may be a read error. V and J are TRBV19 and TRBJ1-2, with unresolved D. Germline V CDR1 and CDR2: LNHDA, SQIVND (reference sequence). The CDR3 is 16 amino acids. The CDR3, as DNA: TGTGCCAGTAGTATGACCTCACGTGGTACAGACTATGGCTACGCCTTC. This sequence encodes CASSMTSRGTDYGYAF.

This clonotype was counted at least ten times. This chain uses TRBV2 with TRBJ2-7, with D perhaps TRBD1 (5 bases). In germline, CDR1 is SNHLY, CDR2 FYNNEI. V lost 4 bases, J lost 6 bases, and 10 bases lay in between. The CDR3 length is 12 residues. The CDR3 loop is CASSVQGVEQYF. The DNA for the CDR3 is TGTGCCAGCAGTGTTCAAGGGGTCGAGCAGTACTTC.

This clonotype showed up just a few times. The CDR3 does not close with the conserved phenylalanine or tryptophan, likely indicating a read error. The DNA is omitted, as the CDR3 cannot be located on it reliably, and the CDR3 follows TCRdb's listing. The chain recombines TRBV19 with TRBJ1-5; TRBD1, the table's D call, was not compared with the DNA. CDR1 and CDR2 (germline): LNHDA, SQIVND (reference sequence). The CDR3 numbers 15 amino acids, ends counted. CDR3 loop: CASSIGGGSNQPRHS.

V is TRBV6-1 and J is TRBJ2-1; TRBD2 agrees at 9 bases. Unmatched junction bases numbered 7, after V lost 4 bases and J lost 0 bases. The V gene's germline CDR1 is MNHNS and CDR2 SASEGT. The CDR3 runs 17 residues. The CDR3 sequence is CASSVQSGGLSYNEQFF. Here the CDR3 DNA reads TGTGCCAGCAGTGTCCAGAGCGGGGGGCTCTCCTACAATGAGCAGTTCTTC.

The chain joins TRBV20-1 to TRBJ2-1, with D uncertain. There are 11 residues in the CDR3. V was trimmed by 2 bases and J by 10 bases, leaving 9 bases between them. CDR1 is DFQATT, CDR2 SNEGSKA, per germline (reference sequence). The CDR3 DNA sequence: TGCAGTGCTAGATCTAGAGAGGAGCAGTTCTTC. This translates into CSARSREEQFF.

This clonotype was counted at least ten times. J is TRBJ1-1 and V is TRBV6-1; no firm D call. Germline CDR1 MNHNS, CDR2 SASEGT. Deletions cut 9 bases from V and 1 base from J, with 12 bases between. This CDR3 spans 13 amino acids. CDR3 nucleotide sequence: TGTGCCAGTGTAGAGAGTCCGAACACTGAAGCTTTCTTT. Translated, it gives CASVESPNTEAFF.

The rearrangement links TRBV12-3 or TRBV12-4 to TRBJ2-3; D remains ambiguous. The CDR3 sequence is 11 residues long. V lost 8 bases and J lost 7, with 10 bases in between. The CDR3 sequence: CASANGYTQYF. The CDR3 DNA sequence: TGTGCCAGCGCCAATGGGTATACGCAGTATTTT.

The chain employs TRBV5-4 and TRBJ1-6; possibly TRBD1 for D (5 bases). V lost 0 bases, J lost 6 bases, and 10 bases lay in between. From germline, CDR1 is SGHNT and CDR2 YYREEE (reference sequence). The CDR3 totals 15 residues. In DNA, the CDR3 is TGTGCCAGCAGCTTGGCAGGGAGGCGTAATTCACCCCTCCACTTT. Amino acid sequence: CASSLAGRRNSPLHF.

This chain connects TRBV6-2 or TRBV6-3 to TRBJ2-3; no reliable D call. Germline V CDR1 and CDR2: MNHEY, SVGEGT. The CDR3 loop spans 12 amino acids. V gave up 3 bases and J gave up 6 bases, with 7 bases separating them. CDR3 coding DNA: TGTGCCAGCAGTTATCATACGGATACGCAGTATTTT. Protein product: CASSYHTDTQYF.

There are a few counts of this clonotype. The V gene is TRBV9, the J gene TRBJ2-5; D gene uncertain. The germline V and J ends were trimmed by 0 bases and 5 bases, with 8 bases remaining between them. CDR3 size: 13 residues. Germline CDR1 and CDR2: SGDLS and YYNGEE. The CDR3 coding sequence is TGTGCCAGCAGCGTAGCTGTGTACGAGACCCAGTACTTC. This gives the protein CASSVAVYETQYF.

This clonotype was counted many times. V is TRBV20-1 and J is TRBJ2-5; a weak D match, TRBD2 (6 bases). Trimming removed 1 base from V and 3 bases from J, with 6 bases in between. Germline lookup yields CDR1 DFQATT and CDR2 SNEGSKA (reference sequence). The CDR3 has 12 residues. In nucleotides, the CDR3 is TGCAGTGCTAGAGGACTAGAAGAGACCCAGTACTTC. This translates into CSARGLEETQYF.